Detailed here is one T cell receptor beta chain. The data derive from a study of CD8+ T cells in alopecia areata. Germline V lookup: CDR1 LNHNV, CDR2 YYDKDF (reference sequence). The CDR3 extends over 15 amino acids. V lost 5 bases and J lost 3, with 16 bases in between. Extraction of RNA preceded its reverse transcription into cDNA, which served as the sequencing template. Here immunoSEQ multiplex PCR was the method, and the copy in TCRdb shows in-frame clones only, minus some. The repertoire holds more than 110,000 clones, with 75% to 85% as singletons. Indicated treatment: oral pan-JAK inhibitor, 5-10 mg twice daily.

The sample consisted of CD8+ T cells sorted from blood, taken at week 4, from a patient treated with tofacitinib. This sequence was found in a human donor with alopecia areata. The V and J genes are TRBV15 and TRBJ1-1; D unclear. This CDR3 reads CATSALRGGHTEAFF. The DNA for the CDR3 is TGTGCCACCAGCGCTTTACGGGGAGGGCACACTGAAGCTTTCTTT.